The present entry profiles one T cell receptor beta chain with its context. Its specificity is not known. The data were taken from a study of cytomegalovirus exposure and HLA in healthy donors. Study-level results: An observed cluster of highly shared sequence variants was recorded as a likely sequencing artifact.

The V segment lost 5 bases and the J segment 2 bases; nucleotides outside the gene matches: 9. The CDR3 length is 15 residues. Germline CDR1 is SGHAT and CDR2 is FQDESV (reference sequence). Donors consisted of healthy bone marrow donors. The PCR used 60 Vbeta and 13 Jbeta primers. Method: immunoSEQ multiplex PCR; TCRdb's copy keeps in-frame clones and lacks some. This sample has about 140,000 clones; 88% occur once, and the top ten carry 0.45% to 0.6%. Sample: PBMCs. The genes are TRBV11-1 and TRBJ2-7; TRBD2 agrees at 7 bases. The sequence came from a woman in her forties in good health and CMV-seronegative. CDR3 coding DNA: TGTGCCAGCAGCCTCCAGACTAGCCGGGCCTACGAGCAGTACTTC. This encodes CASSLQTSRAYEQYF.